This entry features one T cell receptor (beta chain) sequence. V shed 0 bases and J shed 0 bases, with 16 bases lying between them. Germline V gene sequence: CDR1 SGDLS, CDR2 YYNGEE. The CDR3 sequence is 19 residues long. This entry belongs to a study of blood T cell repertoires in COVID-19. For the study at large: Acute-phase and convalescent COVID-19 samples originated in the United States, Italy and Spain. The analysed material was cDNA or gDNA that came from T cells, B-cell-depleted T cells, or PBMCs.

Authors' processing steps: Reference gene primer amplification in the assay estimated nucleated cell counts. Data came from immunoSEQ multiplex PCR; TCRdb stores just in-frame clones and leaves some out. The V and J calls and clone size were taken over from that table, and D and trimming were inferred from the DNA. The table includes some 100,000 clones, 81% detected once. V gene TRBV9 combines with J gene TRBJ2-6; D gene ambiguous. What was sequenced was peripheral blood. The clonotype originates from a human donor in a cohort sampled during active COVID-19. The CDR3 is CASSVDQVSYISGANVLTF. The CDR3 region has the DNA TGTGCCAGCAGCGTAGATCAGGTCTCCTATATCTCTGGGGCCAACGTCCTGACTTTC.